This T cell receptor beta chain was recorded in a study of spatial heterogeneity in lung cancer. Regarding the study as a whole: Counts of expanded intratumoral alpha and beta TCRs tracked tumor mutation counts.

In TCRdb, the 5' RACE reads were re-called with MiXCR into one record per CDR3 protein. Among about 9,200 distinct CDR3 sequences listed, 4.5% to 6% were seen once. There are many counts of this clonotype. The antigen is undetermined. This CDR3 has 11 residues. Germline V gives CDR1 MNHNS, CDR2 SASEGT. V was trimmed by 6 bases and J by 4 bases, leaving 5 bases between them. Time point in this sample: sample taken at primary tumor resection. The rearrangement joins TRBV6-1 to TRBJ2-3; D gene ambiguous. The material was lung tumor tissue, obtained at surgery. The TCR originated in a female donor with early-stage non-small cell lung cancer. The CDR3 region has the DNA TGTGCCAGCAGCCGGGCAGATACGCAGTATTTT. As protein: CASSRADTQYF.